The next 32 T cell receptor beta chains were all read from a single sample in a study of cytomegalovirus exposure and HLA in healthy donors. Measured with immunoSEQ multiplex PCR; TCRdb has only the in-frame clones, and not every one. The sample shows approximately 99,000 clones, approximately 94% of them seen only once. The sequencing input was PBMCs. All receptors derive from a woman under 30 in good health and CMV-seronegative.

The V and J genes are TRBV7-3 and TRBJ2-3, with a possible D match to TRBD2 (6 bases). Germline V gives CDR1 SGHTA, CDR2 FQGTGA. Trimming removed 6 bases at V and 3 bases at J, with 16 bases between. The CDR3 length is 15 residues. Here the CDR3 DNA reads TGTGCCAGCAGGGTTATCGGCGGGGCTACAGATACGCAGTATTTT. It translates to CASRVIGGATDTQYF.

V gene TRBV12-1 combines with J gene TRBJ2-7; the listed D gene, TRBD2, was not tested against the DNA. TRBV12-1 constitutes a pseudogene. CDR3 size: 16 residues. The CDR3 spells CASSFFPQRANYEQYF. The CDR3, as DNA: TGTGCCAGCAGCTTTTTTCCGCAGCGGGCCAACTACGAGCAGTACTTC.

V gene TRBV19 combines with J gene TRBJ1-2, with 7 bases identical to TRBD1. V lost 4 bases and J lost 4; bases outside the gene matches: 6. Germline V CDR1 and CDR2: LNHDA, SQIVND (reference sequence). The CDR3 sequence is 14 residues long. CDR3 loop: CASSRQGSSYGYTF. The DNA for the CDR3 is TGTGCCAGTAGTAGACAGGGATCGAGCTATGGCTACACCTTC.

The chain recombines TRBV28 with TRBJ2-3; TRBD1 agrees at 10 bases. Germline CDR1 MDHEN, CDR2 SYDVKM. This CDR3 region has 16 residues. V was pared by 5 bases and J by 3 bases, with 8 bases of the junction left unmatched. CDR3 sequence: CASSHPGTGVTDTQYF. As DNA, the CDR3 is TGTGCCAGCAGTCACCCCGGGACAGGGGTGACAGATACGCAGTATTTT.

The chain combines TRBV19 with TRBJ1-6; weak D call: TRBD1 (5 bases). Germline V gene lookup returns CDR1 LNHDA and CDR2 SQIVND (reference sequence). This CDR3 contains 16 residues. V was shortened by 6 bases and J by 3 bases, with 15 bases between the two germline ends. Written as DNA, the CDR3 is TGTGCCAGTAGACAACTAACAGGTGTCTATAATTCACCCCTCCACTTT. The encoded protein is CASRQLTGVYNSPLHF.

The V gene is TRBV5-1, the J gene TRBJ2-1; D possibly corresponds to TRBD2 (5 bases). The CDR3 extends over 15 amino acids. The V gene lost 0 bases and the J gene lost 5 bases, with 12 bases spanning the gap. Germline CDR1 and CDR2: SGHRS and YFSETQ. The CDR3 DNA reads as TGCGCCAGCAGCTTGGCCGGATCCGGGAACAATGAGCAGTTCTTC. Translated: CASSLAGSGNNEQFF.

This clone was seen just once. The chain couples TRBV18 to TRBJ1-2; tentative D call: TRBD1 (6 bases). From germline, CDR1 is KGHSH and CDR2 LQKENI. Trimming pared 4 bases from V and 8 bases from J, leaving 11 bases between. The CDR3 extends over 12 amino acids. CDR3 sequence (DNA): TGTGCCAGCTCACTAACAGGGCGGGGCTACACCTTC. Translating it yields CASSLTGRGYTF.

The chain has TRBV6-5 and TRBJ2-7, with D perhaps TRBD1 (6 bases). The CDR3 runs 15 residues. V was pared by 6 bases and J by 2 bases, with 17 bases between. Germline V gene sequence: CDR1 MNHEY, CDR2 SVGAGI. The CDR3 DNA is TGTGCCAGCAGCCTGAGAAGGACAGAAGCCTACGAGCAGTACTTC. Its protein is CASSLRRTEAYEQYF.

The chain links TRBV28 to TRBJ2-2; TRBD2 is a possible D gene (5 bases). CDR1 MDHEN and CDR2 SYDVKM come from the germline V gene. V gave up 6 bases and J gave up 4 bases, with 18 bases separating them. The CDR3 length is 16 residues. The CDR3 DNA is TGTGCCAGCAGACCCCCGGGATGGGTGAGCACCGGGGAGCTGTTTTTT. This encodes CASRPPGWVSTGELFF.

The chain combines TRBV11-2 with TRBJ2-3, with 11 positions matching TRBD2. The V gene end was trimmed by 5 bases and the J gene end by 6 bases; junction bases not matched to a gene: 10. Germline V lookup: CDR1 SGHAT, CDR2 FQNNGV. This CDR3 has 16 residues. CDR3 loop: CASSLSASGGSDTQYF. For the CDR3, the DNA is TGTGCCAGCAGCCTCTCCGCTAGCGGGGGGAGTGATACGCAGTATTTT.

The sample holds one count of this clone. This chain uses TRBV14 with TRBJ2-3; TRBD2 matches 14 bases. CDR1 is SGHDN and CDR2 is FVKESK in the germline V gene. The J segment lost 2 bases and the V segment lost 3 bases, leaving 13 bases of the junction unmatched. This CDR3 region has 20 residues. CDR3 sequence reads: CASSQSGTSGGRPSTDTQYF. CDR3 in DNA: TGTGCCAGCAGCCAGTCCGGGACTAGCGGGGGACGCCCTTCCACAGATACGCAGTATTTT.

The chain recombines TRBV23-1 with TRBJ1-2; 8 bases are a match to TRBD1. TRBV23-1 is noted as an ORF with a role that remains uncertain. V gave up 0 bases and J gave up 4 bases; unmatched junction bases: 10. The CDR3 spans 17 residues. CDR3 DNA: TGCGCCAGCAGTCAATCGGGAGGCAGGGGGCGAGGCTATGGCTACACCTTC. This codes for CASSQSGGRGRGYGYTF.

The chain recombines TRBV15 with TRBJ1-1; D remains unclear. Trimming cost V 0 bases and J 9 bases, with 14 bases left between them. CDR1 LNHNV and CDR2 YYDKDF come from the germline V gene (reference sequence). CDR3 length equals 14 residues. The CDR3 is CATSRDLDRRKAFF. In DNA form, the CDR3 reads TGTGCCACCAGCAGAGATTTGGACCGGAGGAAAGCTTTCTTT.

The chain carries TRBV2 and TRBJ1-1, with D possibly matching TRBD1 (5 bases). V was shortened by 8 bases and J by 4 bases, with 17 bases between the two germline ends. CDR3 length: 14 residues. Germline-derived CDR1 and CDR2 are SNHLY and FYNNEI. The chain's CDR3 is CASHPNLGGTEAFF. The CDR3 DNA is TGTGCCAGCCACCCCAATCTCGGGGGCACTGAAGCTTTCTTT.

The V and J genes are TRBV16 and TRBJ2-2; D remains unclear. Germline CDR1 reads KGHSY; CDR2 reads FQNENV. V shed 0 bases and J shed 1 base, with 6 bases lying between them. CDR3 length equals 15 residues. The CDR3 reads CASSQSGWNTGELFF. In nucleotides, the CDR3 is TGTGCCAGCAGCCAATCCGGGTGGAACACCGGGGAGCTGTTTTTT.

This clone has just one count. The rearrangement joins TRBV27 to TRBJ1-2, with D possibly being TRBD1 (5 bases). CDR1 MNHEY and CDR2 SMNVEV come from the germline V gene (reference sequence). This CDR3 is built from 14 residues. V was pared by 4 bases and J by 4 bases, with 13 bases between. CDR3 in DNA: TGTGCCAGCAGTTCAGGGTCCCAACTCTATGGCTACACCTTC. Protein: CASSSGSQLYGYTF.

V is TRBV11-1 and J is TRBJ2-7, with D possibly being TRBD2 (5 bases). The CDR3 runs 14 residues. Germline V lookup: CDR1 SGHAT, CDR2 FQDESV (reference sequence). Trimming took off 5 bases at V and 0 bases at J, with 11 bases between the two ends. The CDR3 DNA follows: TGTGCCAGCAGCCGGGGAGAGATCTCCTACGAGCAGTACTTC. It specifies CASSRGEISYEQYF.

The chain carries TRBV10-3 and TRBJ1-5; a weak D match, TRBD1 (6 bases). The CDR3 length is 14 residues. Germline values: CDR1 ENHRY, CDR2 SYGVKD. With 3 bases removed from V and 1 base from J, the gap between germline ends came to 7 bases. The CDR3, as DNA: TGTGCCATCAGTGAAGGACAGAGCAATCAGCCCCAGCATTTT. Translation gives CAISEGQSNQPQHF.

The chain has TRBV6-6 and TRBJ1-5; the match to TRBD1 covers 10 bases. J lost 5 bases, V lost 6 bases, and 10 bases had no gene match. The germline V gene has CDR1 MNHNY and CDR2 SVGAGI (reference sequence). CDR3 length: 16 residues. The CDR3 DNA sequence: TGTGCCAGCAGAGAGGGACAGGGGCCGAAAGATCAGCCCCAGCATTTT. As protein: CASREGQGPKDQPQHF.

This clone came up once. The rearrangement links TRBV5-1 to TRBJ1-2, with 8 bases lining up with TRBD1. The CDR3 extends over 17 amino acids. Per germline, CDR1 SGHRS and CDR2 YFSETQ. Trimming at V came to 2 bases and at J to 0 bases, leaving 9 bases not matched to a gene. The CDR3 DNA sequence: TGCGCCAGCAGCTTTCGCCAGGGGGCCGTAGCTAACTATGGCTACACCTTC. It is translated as CASSFRQGAVANYGYTF.

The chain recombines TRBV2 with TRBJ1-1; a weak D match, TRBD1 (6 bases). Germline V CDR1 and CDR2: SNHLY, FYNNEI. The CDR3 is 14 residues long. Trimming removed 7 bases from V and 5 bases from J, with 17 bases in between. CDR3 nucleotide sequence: TGTGCCAGCACCACGACGTCAGGGGTGACTGAAGCTTTCTTT. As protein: CASTTTSGVTEAFF.

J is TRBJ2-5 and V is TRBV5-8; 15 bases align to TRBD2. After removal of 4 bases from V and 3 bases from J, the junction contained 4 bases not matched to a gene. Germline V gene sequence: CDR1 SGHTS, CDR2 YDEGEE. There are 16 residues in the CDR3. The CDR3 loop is CASSPRTSGGEETQYF. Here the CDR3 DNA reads TGTGCCAGCAGCCCAAGGACTAGCGGGGGGGAAGAGACCCAGTACTTC.

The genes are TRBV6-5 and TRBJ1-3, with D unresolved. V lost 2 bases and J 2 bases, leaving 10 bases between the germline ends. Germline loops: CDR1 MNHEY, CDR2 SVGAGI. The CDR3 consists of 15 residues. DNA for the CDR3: TGTGCCAGCAGTTACACCGGGAAGGCTGGAAACACCATATATTTT. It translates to CASSYTGKAGNTIYF.

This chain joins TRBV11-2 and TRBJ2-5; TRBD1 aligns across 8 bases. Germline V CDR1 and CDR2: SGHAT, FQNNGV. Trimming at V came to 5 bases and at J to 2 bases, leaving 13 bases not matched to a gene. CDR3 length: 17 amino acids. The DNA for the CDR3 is TGTGCCAGCAGCACTCACCCCGGGACAGGACCACAAGAGACCCAGTACTTC. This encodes CASSTHPGTGPQETQYF.

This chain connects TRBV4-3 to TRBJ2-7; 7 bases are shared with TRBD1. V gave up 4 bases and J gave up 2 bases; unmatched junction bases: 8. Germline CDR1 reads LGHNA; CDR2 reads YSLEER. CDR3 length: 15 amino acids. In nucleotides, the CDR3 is TGCGCCAGCAGCCTTAACAGGGGACCTACCTACGAGCAGTACTTC. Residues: CASSLNRGPTYEQYF.

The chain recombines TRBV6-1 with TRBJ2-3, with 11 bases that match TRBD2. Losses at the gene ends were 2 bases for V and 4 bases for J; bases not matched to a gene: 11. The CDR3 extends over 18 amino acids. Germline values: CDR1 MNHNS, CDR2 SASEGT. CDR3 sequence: CASSETRNSGGAPDTQYF. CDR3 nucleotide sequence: TGTGCCAGCAGTGAAACCCGGAATAGCGGGGGGGCCCCAGATACGCAGTATTTT.

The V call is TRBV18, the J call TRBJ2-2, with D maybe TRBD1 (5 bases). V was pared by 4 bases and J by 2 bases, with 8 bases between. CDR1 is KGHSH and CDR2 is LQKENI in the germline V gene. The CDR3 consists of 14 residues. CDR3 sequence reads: CASSLGHNTGELFF. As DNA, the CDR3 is TGTGCCAGCTCACTAGGACACAACACCGGGGAGCTGTTTTTT.

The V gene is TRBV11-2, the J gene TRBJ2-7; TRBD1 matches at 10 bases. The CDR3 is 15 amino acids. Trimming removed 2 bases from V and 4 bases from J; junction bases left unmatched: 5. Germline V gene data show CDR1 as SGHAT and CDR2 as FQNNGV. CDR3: CASSLQRTGGYEQYF. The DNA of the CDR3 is TGTGCCAGCAGCTTACAGAGGACAGGGGGTTACGAGCAGTACTTC. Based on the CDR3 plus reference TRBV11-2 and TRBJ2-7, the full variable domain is EAGVAQSPRYKIIEKRQSVAFWCNPISGHATLYWYQQILGQGPKLLIQFQNNGVVDDSQLPKDRFSAERLKGVDSTLKIQPAKLEDSAVYLCASSLQRTGGYEQYFGPGTRLTVT.

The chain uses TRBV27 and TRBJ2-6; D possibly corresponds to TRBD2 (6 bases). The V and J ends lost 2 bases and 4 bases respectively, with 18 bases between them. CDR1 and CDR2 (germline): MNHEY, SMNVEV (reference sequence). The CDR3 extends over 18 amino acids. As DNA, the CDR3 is TGTGCCAGCAGTTTAGATGTTAGTACGGGGGACGGGGCCAACGTCCTGACTTTC. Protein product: CASSLDVSTGDGANVLTF.

CDR3 nucleotides: TGTGCCAGCAGCTCCGGGACAGGTGTTGCCTACGAGCAGTACTTC. Its translation: CASSSGTGVAYEQYF. The rearrangement uses TRBV27 and TRBJ2-7; 8 bases map to TRBD1. Germline V gives CDR1 MNHEY, CDR2 SMNVEV (reference sequence). Germline trimming cut 6 bases from V and 2 bases from J; bases unmatched to any gene: 9. The CDR3 totals 15 residues.

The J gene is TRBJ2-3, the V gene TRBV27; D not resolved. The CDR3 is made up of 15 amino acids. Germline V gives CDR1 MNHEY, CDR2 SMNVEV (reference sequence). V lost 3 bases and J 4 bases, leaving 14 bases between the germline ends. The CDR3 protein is CASSFLQESPDTQYF. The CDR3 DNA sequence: TGTGCCAGCAGTTTCCTTCAAGAAAGCCCAGATACGCAGTATTTT.

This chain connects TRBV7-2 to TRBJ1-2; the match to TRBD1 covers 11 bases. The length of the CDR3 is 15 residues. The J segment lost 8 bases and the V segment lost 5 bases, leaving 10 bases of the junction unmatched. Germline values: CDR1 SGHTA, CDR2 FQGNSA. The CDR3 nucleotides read TGTGCCAGCAGCCCGACTTTTGGGACAGGGGGGGGCTACACCTTC. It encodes CASSPTFGTGGGYTF.